This T cell receptor beta chain was identified during a study of molecular identifiers for immune sequencing clone quantification. Study overall: Within a replicate experiment, RNA obtained from either about 20,000 or 100,000 naive CD8 cells was divided into five aliquots, and four of those aliquots were then sequenced.

This clonotype was counted only a few times. Its antigen is not known. The bulk TCR libraries were made with methods described before and with listed TCR primers. TCRdb itself ran the PCR reads through MiXCR, one entry per CDR3 protein. The top ten hold roughly 0.77% of the sample, which has approximately 550,000 distinct CDR3 sequences, about 25% seen once. Study observations and caveats: A single cell's spiked Jurkat TCR RNA was reportedly detectable among roughly 1 million naive cells.

The specimen was naive CD8+ T cells from blood, with Jurkat cell RNA spiked in. Subset reported: FACS-sorted CD8+CD4-CCR7+CD45RA+ naive T cells. The sequence was obtained from a human donor in good health. Some libraries in this study had Jurkat cell RNA spiked in.

The CDR3 loop is CASSYSSASGPQHF. The CDR3 DNA follows: TGTGCCAGCAGTTACTCCTCGGCGTCGGGGCCCCAGCATTTT. The rearrangement joins TRBV6-2 or TRBV6-3 to TRBJ1-5; D gene uncertain. The CDR3 contains 14 residues. Germline assignment: CDR1 MNHEY and CDR2 SVGEGT. V was pared by 0 bases and J by 9 bases, with 12 bases between.